Below, 9 T cell receptor beta chains from the same sample are listed, as sequenced in a study of radiotherapy plus CTLA-4 blockade in lung cancer (dated by TCRdb to 2016 to 2019). The receptor library was made with the immunoSEQ multiplex PCR assay. TCRdb's version of the immuneACCESS table is confined to in-frame rearrangements and falls short of the full clone set. An unresolved V gene accounts for under half of the shortfall where checked; the remainder is of unknown origin. This sample comprises 75,000 to 95,000 clones, about 78% of them detected only once. The top ten clonotypes cover roughly an eighth of the sample. The sequencing here drew on peripheral blood, taken from a patient treated with radiotherapy plus ipilimumab. These receptors all stem from a human donor with non-small cell lung cancer that progressed on radiotherapy plus ipilimumab.

The chain recombines TRBV28 with TRBJ1-5, with 7 bases identical to TRBD1. Trimming took 6 bases from V and 2 from J; bases not matched to a gene: 4. The CDR3 totals 14 residues. Germline V CDR1 and CDR2: MDHEN, SYDVKM. CDR3 sequence: CASRQGRRNQPQHF. The CDR3 DNA is TGTGCCAGCAGACAGGGGCGCCGCAATCAGCCCCAGCATTTT.

J is TRBJ1-1 and V is TRBV5-1, with D possibly TRBD1 on 6 matching bases. Trimming left V 4 bases short and J 1 base short, with 8 bases between. This CDR3 comprises 13 residues. CDR1 is SGHRS and CDR2 is YFSETQ in the germline V gene. This CDR3 is CASSEQGNTEAFF. CDR3 DNA: TGCGCCAGCAGCGAACAGGGGAACACTGAAGCTTTCTTT.

This clone was detected only once. The J gene is TRBJ2-4, the V gene TRBV6-5, with TRBD1 matching over 7 bases. This CDR3 contains 13 residues. From germline, CDR1 is MNHEY and CDR2 SVGAGI. The V gene end was trimmed by 6 bases and the J gene end by 5 bases; junction bases not matched to a gene: 4. The CDR3 nucleotides are TGTGCCAGCAGCTCCACAGGGGAAAACATTCAGTACTTC. It codes for CASSSTGENIQYF.

There are a few counts of this clone. The J gene is TRBJ1-1, the V gene TRBV4-2; D is ambiguous. V shed 1 base and J shed 1 base, with 7 bases lying between them. Germline CDR1 is LGHNA and CDR2 is YNFKEQ. This CDR3 has 14 residues. CDR3 in amino acids: CASSQGGSNTEAFF. The DNA for the CDR3 is TGTGCCAGCAGCCAAGGGGGATCGAACACTGAAGCTTTCTTT.

V usage is TRBV7-9 and J usage is TRBJ1-5, with 7 bases matching TRBD1. Germline trimming cut 5 bases from V and 2 bases from J; bases unmatched to any gene: 9. The germline V gene has CDR1 SEHNR and CDR2 FQNEAQ (reference sequence). The CDR3 extends over 16 amino acids. The CDR3 sequence: CASSTGDIMGNQPQHF. The CDR3, as DNA: TGTGCCAGCAGCACAGGGGACATCATGGGCAATCAGCCCCAGCATTTT.

This clone was recorded a few times. This chain joins TRBV5-1 and TRBJ1-1; D not certain. The V end was cut by 2 bases, the J end by 1 base, with 9 bases between. The germline gives CDR1 SGHRS, CDR2 YFSETQ. The CDR3 is 14 amino acids. CDR3 amino acids: CASSFRATNTEAFF. The CDR3 region has the DNA TGCGCCAGCAGCTTCCGGGCTACGAACACTGAAGCTTTCTTT.

This clone showed up just a few times. The rearrangement joins TRBV6-1 to TRBJ1-3; D is perhaps TRBD1 (5 bases). This CDR3 contains 14 residues. Germline V gene data show CDR1 as MNHNS and CDR2 as SASEGT. V was trimmed by 1 base and J by 2 bases, leaving 6 bases between them. Here the CDR3 reads CASSEGTTGNTIYF. The CDR3 bases are TGTGCCAGCAGTGAAGGGACAACTGGAAACACCATATATTTT.

This rearrangement joins TRBV5-4 to TRBJ2-2; weak D call: TRBD1 (6 bases). V lost 6 bases and J lost 1, with 16 bases in between. Germline V gene sequence: CDR1 SGHNT, CDR2 YYREEE (reference sequence). The CDR3 runs 16 residues. The CDR3 loop is CASTWKVTGNTGELFF. The CDR3 coding sequence is TGTGCCAGCACCTGGAAAGTGACAGGGAACACCGGGGAGCTGTTTTTT.

V is TRBV11-3 and J is TRBJ2-3; D perhaps matches TRBD1 (5 bases). Germline V gives CDR1 SGHNT, CDR2 YENEEA. The CDR3 runs to 13 residues. The V end was cut by 0 bases, the J end by 4 bases, with 5 bases between. The CDR3 DNA reads as TGTGCCAGCAGCTTAGAACAGGCAGATACGCAGTATTTT. It specifies CASSLEQADTQYF.